This T cell receptor beta chain was captured in a study of PD-L1 blockade in urothelial cancer. At the level of the study: Blood was evaluated 3 weeks (second dose) and 6 weeks after therapy began. Counts from blood samples showed a median of roughly 130,000 T cells.

TCRdb's copy holds only in-frame clones and misses some; the assay was immunoSEQ multiplex PCR. The profile shows 80,000 to 130,000 clones, over 80% of them singletons. CDR1 and CDR2 from the germline V gene are MNHEY and SMNVEV (reference sequence). V shed 5 bases, J shed 8 bases, and the junction held 12 bases outside the gene matches. There are 17 residues in the CDR3. This chain connects TRBV27 to TRBJ1-4; 12 nucleotides agree with TRBD1. The origin of this receptor is a woman older than 75 with urothelial cancer. This material consisted of PBMCs, taken around atezolizumab (anti-PD-L1) treatment. The CDR3 loop reads CASSSLGDRGPREKLFF. The CDR3 coding sequence is TGTGCCAGCAGTAGTTTAGGGGACAGGGGGCCCCGGGAAAAACTGTTTTTT.